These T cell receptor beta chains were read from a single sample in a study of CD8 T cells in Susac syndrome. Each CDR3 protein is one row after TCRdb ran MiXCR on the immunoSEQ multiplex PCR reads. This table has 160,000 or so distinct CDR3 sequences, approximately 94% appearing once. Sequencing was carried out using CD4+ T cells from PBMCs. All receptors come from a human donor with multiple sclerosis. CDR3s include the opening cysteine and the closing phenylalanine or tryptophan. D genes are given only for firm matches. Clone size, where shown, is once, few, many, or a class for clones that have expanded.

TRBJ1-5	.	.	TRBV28	TGTGCCAGCAGTTTAGCTAGGGTGGAACGCGGTCAGCCCCAGCATTTT	CASSLARVERGQPQHF
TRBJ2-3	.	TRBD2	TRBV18	TGTGCCAGCTCACCTCCCACTAGCGCCACAGATACGCAGTATTTT	CASSPPTSATDTQYF
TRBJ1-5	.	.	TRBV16	TGTGCCAGCAGCCAAGTTGCAGGTTATAGCAATCAGCCCCAGCATTTT	CASSQVAGYSNQPQHF
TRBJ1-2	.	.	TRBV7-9	TGTGCCAGCAGCTCCAACCCCTATGGGGGCTACACCTTC	CASSSNPYGGYTF
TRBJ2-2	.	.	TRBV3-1	TGTGCCAGCAGCCAACAGGTCACCGGGGAGCTGTTTTTT	CASSQQVTGELFF
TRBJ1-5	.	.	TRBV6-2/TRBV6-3	TGTGCCAGCCAGGACGTATTTAAGAATCAGCCCCAGCATTTT	CASQDVFKNQPQHF
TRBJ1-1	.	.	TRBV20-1	TGCAGTGCCAGTAAGGGGCGGGAGACTGAAGCTTTCTTT	CSASKGRETEAFF
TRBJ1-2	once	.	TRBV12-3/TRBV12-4	TGTGCCAGCAGTTTAACGTTCCAGGATGGCTACACCTTC	CASSLTFQDGYTF
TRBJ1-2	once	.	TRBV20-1	TGCAGTGCTAAGAACCATATCCGTGGTAACTATGGCTACACCTTC	CSAKNHIRGNYGYTF
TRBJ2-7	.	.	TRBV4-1	TGCGCCAGCAGCCAAGATGGACAGTCCTACGAGCAGTACTTC	CASSQDGQSYEQYF